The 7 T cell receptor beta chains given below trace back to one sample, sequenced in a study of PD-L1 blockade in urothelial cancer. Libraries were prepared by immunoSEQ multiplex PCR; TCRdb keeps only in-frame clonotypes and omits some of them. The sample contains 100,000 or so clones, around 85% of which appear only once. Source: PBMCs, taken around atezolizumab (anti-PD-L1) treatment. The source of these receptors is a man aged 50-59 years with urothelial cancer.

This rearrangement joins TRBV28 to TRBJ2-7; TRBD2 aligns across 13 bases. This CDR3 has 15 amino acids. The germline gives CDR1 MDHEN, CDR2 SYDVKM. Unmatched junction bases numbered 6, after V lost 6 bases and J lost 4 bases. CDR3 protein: CASRDRTSGSYEQYF. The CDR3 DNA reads TGTGCCAGCAGAGACCGGACTAGCGGGAGTTACGAGCAGTACTTC.

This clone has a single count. The DNA of the CDR3 is TGTGCCAGCAGCGTGGGCGATCTGGGCACGCAGTATTTT. Translating gives CASSVGDLGTQYF. The genes are TRBV9 and TRBJ2-3, with D unclear. CDR3 length: 13 residues. The V gene's germline CDR1 is SGDLS and CDR2 YYNGEE. V was trimmed by 2 bases and J by 9 bases, leaving 13 bases between them.

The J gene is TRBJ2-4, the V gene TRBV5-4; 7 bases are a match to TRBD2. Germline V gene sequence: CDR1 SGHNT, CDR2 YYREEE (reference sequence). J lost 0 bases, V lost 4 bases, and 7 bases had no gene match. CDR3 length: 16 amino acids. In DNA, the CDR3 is TGTGCCAGCAGCCCCAGCGGGACCCTAGCCAAAAACATTCAGTACTTC. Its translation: CASSPSGTLAKNIQYF.

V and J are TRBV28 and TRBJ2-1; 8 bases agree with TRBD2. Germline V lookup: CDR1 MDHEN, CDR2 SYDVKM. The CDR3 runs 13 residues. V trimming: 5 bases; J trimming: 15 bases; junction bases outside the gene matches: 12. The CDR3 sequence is CASSLLAGETPFF. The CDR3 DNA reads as TGTGCCAGCAGTCTTCTAGCGGGTGAGACGCCGTTCTTC.

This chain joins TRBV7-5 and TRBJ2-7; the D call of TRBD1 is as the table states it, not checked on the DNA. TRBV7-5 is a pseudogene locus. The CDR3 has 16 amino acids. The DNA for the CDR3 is TGTGCCAGAAGCTTGTGGACAGGGGGACCGTCCTACGAGCAGTACTTC. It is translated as CARSLWTGGPSYEQYF.

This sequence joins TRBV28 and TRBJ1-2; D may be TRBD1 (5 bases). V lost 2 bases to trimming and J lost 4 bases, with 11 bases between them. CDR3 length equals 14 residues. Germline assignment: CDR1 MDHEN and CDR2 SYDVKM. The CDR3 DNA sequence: TGTGCCAGCAGTTTAGGAAACAGGCTCTATGGCTACACCTTC. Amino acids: CASSLGNRLYGYTF.

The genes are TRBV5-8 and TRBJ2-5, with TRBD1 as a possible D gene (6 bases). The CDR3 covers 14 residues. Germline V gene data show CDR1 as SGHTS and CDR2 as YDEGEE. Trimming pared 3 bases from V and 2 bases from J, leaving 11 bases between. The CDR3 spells CASSSYRAQETQYF. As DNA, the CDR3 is TGTGCCAGCAGCTCTTACAGGGCGCAAGAGACCCAGTACTTC.